Detailed here is one T cell receptor beta chain. Its antigen remains unidentified. No qualities accompany the bases; no much larger clone lies one base away. The immunoSEQ Assay, a bias-controlled multiplex PCR, was used to amplify TCRbeta CDR3 regions from genomic DNA. The authors' pipeline ran thus. The number of nucleated cells in each sample was estimated by amplification of reference gene primers within the assay. To quantify the absolute abundance of each unique TCRbeta CDR3 rearrangement, sequence reads were collapsed and filtered. For each sample, productive Simpson clonality was calculated as the square root of Simpson's diversity index across productive rearrangements. TCRdb mirrors the immuneACCESS table, restricted to in-frame sequences. Some clones are absent from its copies; in checked studies, under half trace to an unresolved V gene, and the reason for the others is unknown. Clone size and the V and J calls come from that table; the DNA yielded D and trimming. The sample table shows about 76,000 clones, and roughly nine tenths are seen once. The ten largest account for under 9.5% of the sample.

Whole blood was collected in K2EDTA tubes by collaborating institutions according to the institutions' own protocols. For TCRbeta analysis, collaborator samples were shipped as frozen whole blood, as isolated PBMCs, or as DNA extracted from either sample type. This specimen comes from a study of blood T cell repertoires in COVID-19 (dated by TCRdb to the early 2020s). Regarding the complete study: Collaborator samples came from the United States, Italy and Spain and covered acute and convalescent phases of COVID-19. A freely available public database, intended as a resource for researchers studying the immune response to SARS-CoV-2, is where the repertoires were released. Where available, HLA class I and class II types were taken from metadata supplied by the sample provider and were not determined by assay-based typing. Deeply sampled blood TCRbeta repertoires from subjects exposed to, actively infected with, or recovered from COVID-19 were included in the dataset. A de-identified subject ID, COVID-19 status, age in years and sex were almost always included in the sample metadata. The material from the prospective study consisted of cDNA or gDNA derived from T cells, B-cell-depleted T cells, or PBMCs. The samples were drawn from the first 160 participants of the ongoing ImmuneRACE study and from some 1,300 subjects provided by 6 global collaborators.

Reading from cysteine to phenylalanine, the CDR3 counts 16 amino acids. Only the CDR3 portion is preserved as DNA: 48 bases, with reading frame beginning at the first base. From the germline V gene (reference sequence), CDR1 is PRHDT and CDR2 is FYEKMQ. The trim is 1 base for V and 0 bases for J, with a gap of 10 bases between the germline ends. Overall results and qualifications from the work: How much clinical and demographic metadata was included differed by source and by participant, and the metadata was provided uncurated.

Sequenced input: peripheral blood. The V gene is TRBV13 and the J gene is TRBJ2-4; the best D guess is TRBD1, with 6 bases matching. The TCR originated in a young man with acute or convalescent COVID-19. The nucleotide sequence reads TGTGCCAGCAGCTTAGAGAGGGGGATAGCCAAAAACATTCAGTACTTC. It translates to CASSLERGIAKNIQYF.